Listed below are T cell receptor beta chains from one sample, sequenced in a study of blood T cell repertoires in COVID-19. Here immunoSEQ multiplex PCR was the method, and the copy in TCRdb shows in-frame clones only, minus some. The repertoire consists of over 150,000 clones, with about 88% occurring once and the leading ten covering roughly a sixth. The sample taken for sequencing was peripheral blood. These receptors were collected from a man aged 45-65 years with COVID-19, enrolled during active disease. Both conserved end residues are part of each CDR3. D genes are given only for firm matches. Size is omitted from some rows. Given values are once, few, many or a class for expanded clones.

DNA: TGTGCCAGTAGTAGGGACAGGAGCTATGGCTACACCTTC
CDR3: CASSRDRSYGYTF
size: few
D: TRBD1
V: TRBV19
J: TRBJ1-2

DNA: TGTGCCAGCTCTCTGGGACAGAACTACGAGCAGTACTTC
CDR3: CASSLGQNYEQYF
size: -
D: TRBD1
V: TRBV18
J: TRBJ2-7

DNA: TGCAGTGCTAGAATCGAGGGTGGCTACACCTTC
CDR3: CSARIEGGYTF
size: -
D: -
V: TRBV20-1
J: TRBJ1-2

DNA: TGTGCCACCAGTGATTCCGGGAGGGATGAGCAGTTCTTC
CDR3: CATSDSGRDEQFF
size: -
D: TRBD2
V: TRBV24-1
J: TRBJ2-1

DNA: TGTGCCAGTAGTACGCCCCAGGGTTTTACATCTTACAATGAGCAGTTCTTC
CDR3: CASSTPQGFTSYNEQFF
size: -
D: -
V: TRBV19
J: TRBJ2-1

DNA: TGTGCCAGCAGCCGGGGTTACGGAAGCTCCTACGAGCAGTACTTC
CDR3: CASSRGYGSSYEQYF
size: -
D: -
V: TRBV11-3
J: TRBJ2-7

DNA: TGCGCGCCACCTGCCCTACGGGTTGTAGGGGGGCGAGGGGGCCCCTACGAGCAGTACTTC
CDR3: CAPPALRVVGGRGGPYEQYF
size: once
D: -
V: TRBV5-1
J: TRBJ2-7

DNA: TGTGCCAGCCGGACAGGCCCCCAAGAGACCCAGTACTTC
CDR3: CASRTGPQETQYF
size: -
D: TRBD1
V: TRBV28
J: TRBJ2-5

DNA: TGTGCCAGCAGCTTAGCGGTGGGGGCCCCCTACGAGCAGTACTTC
CDR3: CASSLAVGAPYEQYF
size: -
D: -
V: TRBV7-8
J: TRBJ2-7

DNA: TGTGCCAGCAGCCTCCTGGCGGGGCACACCGGGGAGCTGTTTTTT
CDR3: CASSLLAGHTGELFF
size: once
D: -
V: TRBV14
J: TRBJ2-2

DNA: TGCGCCAGCAGTGAAATCCTGGGGGCCAGGTCCGATGGCTACACCTTC
CDR3: CASSEILGARSDGYTF
size: once
D: -
V: TRBV10-2
J: TRBJ1-2

DNA: TGTGCCAGCAGACTAGCGGGTTCAGATACGCAGTATTTT
CDR3: CASRLAGSDTQYF
size: -
D: TRBD2
V: TRBV12-3/TRBV12-4
J: TRBJ2-3

DNA: TGTGCCAGCAGCCAAAGAGGAGGGGGCGCCCGGGATACGCAGTATTTT
CDR3: CASSQRGGGARDTQYF
size: -
D: -
V: TRBV3-1/TRBV3-2
J: TRBJ2-3

DNA: TGTGCCAGCAGTCCAACCCTCGCAGGGGCGGGGGTATACAATGAGCAGTTCTTC
CDR3: CASSPTLAGAGVYNEQFF
size: -
D: -
V: TRBV6-6
J: TRBJ2-1

DNA: TGCGCCAGCAGCTTAAATAGCGGGGGGCCCGACTACGAGCAGTACTTC
CDR3: CASSLNSGGPDYEQYF
size: -
D: TRBD2
V: TRBV5-1
J: TRBJ2-7

DNA: TGTGCCATCAGGGACAGGATGAACACTGAAGCTTTCTTT
CDR3: CAIRDRMNTEAFF
size: -
D: TRBD1
V: TRBV10-3
J: TRBJ1-1

DNA: TGTGCCAGCAGCGTAGATACAGGTTATGGCTACACCTTC
CDR3: CASSVDTGYGYTF
size: -
D: -
V: TRBV9
J: TRBJ1-2

DNA: TGTGCCAGCAGCTTGTCGACTGAGAATGGCTACACCTTC
CDR3: CASSLSTENGYTF
size: once
D: -
V: TRBV28
J: TRBJ1-2

DNA: TGCGCCAGCAGCTCCCAAAGCGGGATTGAGCAGTTCTTC
CDR3: CASSSQSGIEQFF
size: -
D: TRBD2
V: TRBV5-1
J: TRBJ2-1

DNA: TGTGCCAGCAGCCGCGCTATCTACGAGCAGTACTTC
CDR3: CASSRAIYEQYF
size: -
D: -
V: TRBV5-6
J: TRBJ2-7

DNA: TGCGCCAGCAGCACGGGACCTGGACAGGGGGCTGACGGCTACACCTTC
CDR3: CASSTGPGQGADGYTF
size: -
D: TRBD1
V: TRBV4-1
J: TRBJ1-2

DNA: TGTGCCAGCAGCTTAGAACAGAGAAACTATGGCTACACCTTC
CDR3: CASSLEQRNYGYTF
size: -
D: -
V: TRBV7-2
J: TRBJ1-2

DNA: TGTGCCACCAGTGATTTAGGCGGGGTCAGGGAGACCCAGTACTTC
CDR3: CATSDLGGVRETQYF
size: -
D: -
V: TRBV24-1
J: TRBJ2-5

DNA: TGTGCCAGCAGCTTAGGAGGGATGGACGCCGGTGGGGGGCCCCAGCATTTT
CDR3: CASSLGGMDAGGGPQHF
size: -
D: -
V: TRBV5-6
J: TRBJ1-5

DNA: TGTGCCAGCAGTGCAAGTATGGAGGGGAGGCGGGAGCTGTTTTTT
CDR3: CASSASMEGRRELFF
size: -
D: -
V: TRBV2
J: TRBJ2-2